Below, 17 T cell receptor beta chains from the same sample are listed, as sequenced in a study of cytomegalovirus exposure and HLA in healthy donors. Both 60 Vbeta primers and 13 Jbeta primers went into the PCR. Repertoires were generated with immunoSEQ multiplex PCR, while TCRdb's copy carries only in-frame clones and drops some. The sample holds 90,000 to 100,000 clones, under 90% seen once. The material sequenced was PBMCs. The receptor set was obtained from a man aged 50 to 59 in good health and CMV-seronegative.

The V call is TRBV10-1, the J call TRBJ2-2; D perhaps matches TRBD1 (5 bases). Trimming shortened V by 6 bases and J by 5 bases, and 7 bases separated the two germline ends. There are 12 residues in the CDR3. CDR1 and CDR2 (germline): WNHNN, SYGVQD (reference sequence). CDR3 region: CASSRVTGELFF. Here the CDR3 DNA reads TGCGCCAGCAGCAGGGTAACCGGGGAGCTGTTTTTT.

This chain connects TRBV18 to TRBJ2-3; 10 nucleotides match TRBD1. The germline gives CDR1 KGHSH, CDR2 LQKENI. The trim removed 9 bases at V and 4 bases at J, leaving 16 bases unmatched. The CDR3 has 17 amino acids. This chain's CDR3 is CASPPPPGTGVPDTQYF. As DNA, the CDR3 is TGTGCCAGTCCCCCCCCGCCGGGGACAGGGGTTCCAGATACGCAGTATTTT.

The chain links TRBV6-1 to TRBJ2-2; weak D call: TRBD2 (6 bases). The V gene lost 11 bases and the J gene lost 2 bases, with 12 bases spanning the gap. Germline lookup yields CDR1 MNHNS and CDR2 SASEGT. This CDR3 spans 13 amino acids. The chain's CDR3 is CALTGGNTGELFF. DNA of the CDR3: TGTGCCCTGACCGGGGGAAACACCGGGGAGCTGTTTTTT.

This CDR3 reads CASSLYTGTGEGTQYF. The CDR3 bases are TGTGCCAGCTCACTGTACACCGGGACAGGGGAAGGTACGCAGTATTTT. The rearrangement uses TRBV18 and TRBJ2-3; TRBD1 matches at 10 bases. There are 16 residues in the CDR3. Germline trimming cut 4 bases from V and 8 bases from J; bases unmatched to any gene: 12. CDR1 is KGHSH, CDR2 LQKENI, per germline.

This clone was seen just once. V and J are TRBV11-2 and TRBJ2-7; D is undetermined. Germline CDR1 and CDR2: SGHAT and FQNNGV. The CDR3 totals 14 residues. Trimming took 6 bases from V and 7 from J, leaving 19 bases between them. The CDR3 region is CASSPSLGPWEQYF. DNA for the CDR3: TGTGCCAGCAGTCCGTCGCTTGGGCCGTGGGAGCAGTACTTC.

This clone has only one observation. The chain has TRBV5-1 and TRBJ2-1; the D gene is possibly TRBD2 (6 bases). Germline CDR1 reads SGHRS; CDR2 reads YFSETQ. Between the trimmed V and J ends, which lost 4 bases and 6 bases, there was a span of 11 bases. The CDR3 runs to 13 residues. CDR3 region: CASSVGTRNEQFF. In nucleotides, the CDR3 is TGCGCCAGCAGCGTCGGGACTCGCAATGAGCAGTTCTTC.

This clone appeared a single time. V usage is TRBV28 and J usage is TRBJ1-5; TRBD1 matches 9 bases. This CDR3 comprises 14 residues. The ends lost 11 bases at V and 6 bases at J; junction bases unmatched: 11. The germline V gene encodes CDR1 MDHEN and CDR2 SYDVKM. CDR3 loop: CASKTGQGSQPQHF. CDR3 sequence (DNA): TGTGCCTCAAAAACGGGACAGGGATCTCAGCCCCAGCATTTT. The full variable domain, with the rest looked up from reference TRBV28 and TRBJ1-5, is DVKVTQSSRYLVKRTGEKVFLECVQDMDHENMFWYRQDPGLGLRLIYFSYDVKMKEKGDIPEGYSVSREKKERFSLILESASTNQTSMYLCASKTGQGSQPQHFGDGTRLSIL.

As DNA, the CDR3 is TGTGCCAGCAGTGACTTTATAGCGGGAGTTCGCAATGAGCAGTTCTTC. This codes for CASSDFIAGVRNEQFF. The J gene is TRBJ2-1, the V gene TRBV6-6; 9 nucleotides match TRBD2. The junction had 11 bases not matched to a gene; V was cut back by 5 bases and J by 6 bases. This CDR3 spans 16 amino acids. In germline, CDR1 is MNHNY, CDR2 SVGAGI (reference sequence).

The genes are TRBV19 and TRBJ2-7; TRBD1 matches at 9 bases. Germline values: CDR1 LNHDA, CDR2 SQIVND (reference sequence). V gave up 4 bases and J gave up 4 bases; unmatched junction bases: 8. The length of the CDR3 is 15 residues. CDR3 nucleotides: TGTGCCAGTAGTAGGCCGGGACAGGGAGAGTACGAGCAGTACTTC. Translating it yields CASSRPGQGEYEQYF.

This clone was recorded a few times. The chain joins TRBV7-9 to TRBJ2-1, with 7 bases aligning to TRBD2. Germline V lookup: CDR1 SEHNR, CDR2 FQNEAQ (reference sequence). The ends lost 4 bases at V and 9 bases at J; junction bases unmatched: 12. The CDR3 spans 15 residues. The DNA of the CDR3 is TGTGCCAGCAGCTCCCGGGACTACTCTTTGGGTGAGCAGTTCTTC. Encoded protein: CASSSRDYSLGEQFF.

In DNA, the CDR3 is TGTGCCAGTAGTATAGCCCCGAGGACAGGGGGGCAGGCTGAAGCTTTCTTT. This gives the protein CASSIAPRTGGQAEAFF. The rearrangement links TRBV19 to TRBJ1-1; 10 nucleotides line up with TRBD1. The germline V gene has CDR1 LNHDA and CDR2 SQIVND (reference sequence). J gave up 6 bases and V 1 base, and 11 bases lay outside the gene matches. The CDR3 consists of 17 residues.

The CDR3 region is CSVKLGAGEQYF. The CDR3 coding sequence is TGCAGCGTTAAACTGGGGGCGGGTGAGCAGTACTTC. The rearrangement uses TRBV29-1 and TRBJ2-7, with D tentatively TRBD1 (6 bases). V dropped 5 bases and J dropped 7 bases, with 15 bases sitting between them. Germline assignment: CDR1 SQVTM and CDR2 ANQGSEA. This CDR3 has 12 amino acids.

The genes are TRBV5-4 and TRBJ2-3; 7 nucleotides align to TRBD2. The V gene end was trimmed by 0 bases and the J gene end by 4 bases; junction bases not matched to a gene: 2. The CDR3 consists of 14 residues. Germline CDR1 reads SGHNT; CDR2 reads YYREEE (reference sequence). The CDR3 spells CASSLGREPDTQYF. The CDR3 coding sequence is TGTGCCAGCAGCTTGGGGCGGGAGCCAGATACGCAGTATTTT.

Only a few counts were recorded for this clone. The chain combines TRBV4-2 with TRBJ2-7; possibly TRBD2 for D (5 bases). Germline V gene sequence: CDR1 LGHNA, CDR2 YNFKEQ. This CDR3 has 14 amino acids. Trimming cost V 3 bases and J 2 bases, with 11 bases left between them. CDR3 loop: CASSHRGNPYEQYF. In DNA form, the CDR3 reads TGTGCCAGCAGCCACCGGGGAAACCCCTACGAGCAGTACTTC.

This clone is a singleton in its sample. V is TRBV4-3 and J is TRBJ1-5; D is uncertain. The CDR3 spans 18 residues. The V gene lost 0 bases and the J gene lost 2 bases, with 17 bases spanning the gap. From germline, CDR1 is LGHNA and CDR2 YSLEER. The CDR3 sequence: CASSQELGPRWGNQPQHF. DNA for the CDR3: TGCGCCAGCAGCCAAGAGTTGGGTCCCAGGTGGGGCAATCAGCCCCAGCATTTT.

This chain connects TRBV11-2 to TRBJ2-6, with unresolved D. The V gene lost 2 bases and the J gene lost 1 base, with 6 bases spanning the gap. This CDR3 has 15 amino acids. The germline V gene has CDR1 SGHAT and CDR2 FQNNGV. Here the CDR3 reads CASSLSASGANVLTF. The CDR3 bases are TGTGCCAGCAGCTTAAGTGCGTCTGGGGCCAACGTCCTGACTTTC.

The genes are TRBV15 and TRBJ2-3; D perhaps matches TRBD1 (6 bases). V was pared by 3 bases and J by 0 bases, with 19 bases between. This CDR3 contains 18 residues. Germline V lookup: CDR1 LNHNV, CDR2 YYDKDF (reference sequence). The CDR3 DNA is TGTGCCACCAGCAGTTCTCGGGACATACCTAATAGCACAGATACGCAGTATTTT. This gives the protein CATSSSRDIPNSTDTQYF.